This T cell receptor (beta chain) was retrieved from a study of T cells after yellow fever vaccination. Study results and limitations: The study noted that FACS-sorted repertoires could contain abundant clonotypes contaminating from the bulk population.

TCRdb called the 5' RACE reads again in MiXCR, with one record for every CDR3 protein. The table has approximately 510,000 distinct CDR3 sequences, about a fifth seen once. As to this clonotype: Its target is not known.

The receptor was derived from a man in his late teens or twenties who received the YFV17D yellow fever vaccine. Material: PBMCs, obtained less than 25 days after the first yellow fever vaccination.

In DNA form, the CDR3 reads TGTGCCATCAGACCCGACAGTAATTCACCCCTCCACTTT. This codes for CAIRPDSNSPLHF. The chain carries TRBV10-3 and TRBJ1-6, with TRBD1 as a possible D gene (5 bases). From germline, CDR1 is ENHRY and CDR2 SYGVKD. Trimming cost V 6 bases and J 6 bases, with 9 bases left between them. The CDR3 sequence is 13 residues long.